A selection of T cell receptor beta chains follows, all from one sample in a study of type 1 regulatory T cells. In TCRdb, the reads were re-called with MiXCR into one record per CDR3 protein. The sample has about 39,000 distinct CDR3 sequences; 12% are singletons. No antigen has been identified for these receptors. The sequenced material came from cultured non-Tr1 T cells, either the whole culture or a sorted T cell fraction (not recorded which). The origin of the receptors is a human donor in good health. Both conserved end residues are part of each CDR3. D genes are given only for firm matches. A row's size may be missing; if present it is once, few, many or a size class.

clone_size j_call d_call v_call cdr3_aa cdr3_nt
many TRBJ1-1 - TRBV5-8 CASSPAAIRAFF TGTGCCAGCAGCCCGGCGGCGATCCGAGCTTTCTTT
- TRBJ2-1 - TRBV14 CASSQATGSSYNEQFF TGTGCCAGCAGCCAAGCGACCGGGAGCTCCTACAATGAGCAGTTCTTC
many TRBJ2-4 - TRBV5-1 CASSHTRGLAKNIQYF TGCGCCAGCAGCCATACTAGGGGTTTGGCCAAAAACATTCAGTACTTC
few TRBJ1-3 - TRBV18 CASSPELSGNTIYF TGTGCCAGCTCACCTGAGCTCTCTGGAAACACCATATATTTT
many TRBJ2-2 - TRBV20-1 CSADPLPGELFF TGCAGTGCTGACCCTCTTCCCGGGGAGCTGTTTTTT
- TRBJ2-5 - TRBV12-3/TRBV12-4 CASSARLQETQYF TGTGCCAGCAGTGCAAGACTGCAAGAGACCCAGTACTTC
- TRBJ2-3 TRBD2 TRBV7-8 CASSSPFGLAGSTDTQYF TGTGCCAGCAGCTCCCCATTCGGACTAGCGGGAAGCACAGATACGCAGTATTTT
few TRBJ2-3 - TRBV7-2 CAGGSTDTQYF TGTGCCGGCGGAAGCACAGATACGCAGTATTTT
few TRBJ2-7 - TRBV20-1 CSALRWGEQYF TGCAGTGCTCTAAGATGGGGCGAGCAGTACTTC
many TRBJ2-3 - TRBV7-7 CASSPHWGADTQYF TGTGCTAGCAGCCCTCACTGGGGGGCAGATACGCAGTATTTT
few TRBJ1-1 - TRBV27 CASRLQERETEAFF TGTGCCAGCAGACTCCAAGAACGGGAAACTGAAGCTTTCTTT
- TRBJ2-3 - TRBV7-3 CASSFSRTTDTQYF TGTGCCAGCAGTTTTTCCAGGACCACAGATACGCAGTATTTT
many TRBJ2-3 - TRBV24-1 CATRRGGARDTQYF TGTGCCACCAGAAGAGGGGGGGCACGAGATACGCAGTATTTT
medium-sized TRBJ2-2 TRBD2 TRBV20-1 CSAPLSGTGELFF TGCAGTGCTCCTCTTAGCGGGACCGGGGAGCTGTTTTTT
- TRBJ2-1 TRBD1 TRBV7-6 CASSFQGQAHNEQFF TGTGCCAGCAGCTTTCAGGGACAGGCCCACAATGAGCAGTTCTTC
few TRBJ2-1 TRBD1 TRBV6-5 CASSRDRVREQFF TGTGCCAGCAGCCGGGACAGGGTCCGAGAGCAGTTCTTC
- TRBJ1-2 - TRBV5-1 CASRDPKGYTF TGCGCCAGCAGGGACCCGAAGGGCTACACCTTC
many TRBJ2-3 - TRBV7-3 CASSLGQTPSTQYF TGTGCCAGCAGCCTCGGACAAACCCCGAGTACGCAGTATTTT
many TRBJ2-3 TRBD2 TRBV12-3/TRBV12-4 CASSISGAVTDTQYF TGTGCCAGCAGCATAAGCGGGGCGGTCACAGATACGCAGTATTTT
- TRBJ2-7 - TRBV5-1 CASSLLDEQYF TGCGCCAGCAGCTTGCTCGACGAGCAGTACTTC
many TRBJ1-6 - TRBV5-6 CASSLRQSNSPLHF TGTGCCAGCAGCTTGCGACAGAGTAATTCACCCCTCCACTTT
many TRBJ1-2 - TRBV28 CASSFTGYGYTF TGTGCCAGCAGTTTTACGGGGTATGGCTACACCTTC
many TRBJ2-5 - TRBV29-1 CSAAGVGETQYF TGCAGCGCCGCAGGGGTAGGAGAGACCCAGTACTTC
few TRBJ2-5 - TRBV28 CASSSRAETQYF TGTGCCAGCAGTTCCAGGGCAGAGACCCAGTACTTC
few TRBJ2-1 TRBD2 TRBV12-3/TRBV12-4 CASSFLRGGNEQFF TGTGCCAGCAGTTTTTTGCGGGGGGGGAATGAGCAGTTCTTC
few TRBJ1-1 - TRBV20-1 CRAPGWATEAFF TGCAGGGCCCCGGGGTGGGCCACTGAAGCTTTCTTT
few TRBJ2-1 - TRBV27 CASSFLRGSGNYNEQFF TGTGCCAGCAGTTTCCTTAGGGGTAGCGGAAATTACAATGAGCAGTTCTTC
many TRBJ1-5 - TRBV5-1 CASSLGAGSNQPQHF TGCGCCAGCAGCTTGGGTGCAGGGTCTAATCAGCCCCAGCATTTT
few TRBJ2-7 - TRBV13 CASSTQATGYYEQYF TGTGCCAGCAGCACCCAAGCAACAGGGTACTACGAGCAGTACTTC
- TRBJ2-1 TRBD2 TRBV20-1 CSARDLAGTQNEQFF TGCAGTGCTAGAGATTTAGCGGGAACGCAGAATGAGCAGTTCTTC
- TRBJ2-5 TRBD2 TRBV12-3/TRBV12-4 CASSLSGRVKTQYF TGTGCCAGCAGTCTTAGCGGGAGAGTTAAGACCCAGTACTTC
many TRBJ1-2 TRBD1 TRBV18 CASSPGQGNYGYTF TGTGCCAGCTCACCGGGACAGGGGAACTATGGCTACACCTTC
many TRBJ2-1 - TRBV5-1 CASSPVAVLGQFF TGCGCCAGCAGCCCTGTTGCGGTCCTTGGGCAGTTCTTC
few TRBJ2-7 TRBD1 TRBV5-1 CASSLQGDEQYF TGCGCCAGCAGTCTACAGGGGGACGAGCAGTACTTC
many TRBJ1-2 - TRBV12-3/TRBV12-4 CASSLGALGFGYTF TGTGCCAGCAGTCTCGGGGCCCTGGGGTTTGGCTACACCTTC
- TRBJ2-1 - TRBV5-1 CASSLGDLAGPMRNEQFF TGCGCCAGCAGCTTAGGGGATCTTGCCGGCCCGATGCGTAATGAGCAGTTCTTC
many TRBJ2-1 TRBD1 TRBV9 CASSGRDRGLYPDNEQFF TGTGCCAGCAGCGGCCGGGACAGGGGCCTTTACCCCGACAATGAGCAGTTCTTC
many TRBJ1-4 - TRBV5-1 CASSLVGEGSYEKLFF TGCGCCAGCAGCCTAGTGGGTGAGGGTTCGTATGAAAAACTGTTTTTT
- TRBJ2-3 - TRBV7-2 CASSSMGLYTDTQYF TGTGCCAGCAGCTCAATGGGACTTTACACAGATACGCAGTATTTT
- TRBJ2-6 - TRBV9 CASSVQGAGANVLTF TGTGCCAGCAGCGTCCAGGGTGCTGGGGCCAACGTCCTGACTTTC
few TRBJ2-4 - TRBV20-1 CSARVGKNIQYF TGCAGTGCTAGAGTCGGTAAAAACATTCAGTACTTC
- TRBJ2-2 - TRBV6-1 CASPRRANTGELFF TGTGCCTCCCCAAGAAGGGCGAACACCGGGGAGCTGTTTTTT
many TRBJ1-1 - TRBV6-1 CASERGNTEAFF TGTGCCAGCGAGAGAGGGAACACTGAAGCTTTCTTT
many TRBJ2-1 - TRBV5-6 CASSLPGRDEQFF TGTGCCAGCAGCTTGCCCGGTCGGGATGAGCAGTTCTTC
many TRBJ2-7 - TRBV6-1 CASSGIYEQYF TGTGCCAGCAGTGGGATATACGAGCAGTACTTC
- TRBJ2-5 - TRBV20-1 CSARFAGQETQYF TGCAGTGCTAGGTTCGCGGGCCAAGAGACCCAGTACTTC
many TRBJ2-3 TRBD2 TRBV5-1 CASSLEAGDLDTQYF TGCGCCAGCAGCTTGGAGGCGGGAGATCTTGATACGCAGTATTTT
medium-sized TRBJ2-1 - TRBV5-5 CASSLKVWAGNEQFF TGTGCCAGCAGCTTGAAGGTGTGGGCAGGCAATGAGCAGTTCTTC
few TRBJ2-5 - TRBV15 CATSRRGLAQYF TGTGCCACCAGCAGGAGGGGCCTAGCCCAGTACTTC
many TRBJ1-6 - TRBV12-3/TRBV12-4 CASSLQEERRSPLHF TGTGCCAGCAGCCTACAGGAGGAGCGGCGGTCACCCCTCCACTTT
- TRBJ2-3 - TRBV7-2 CASRLGGRDTQYF TGTGCCAGCAGGTTAGGGGGAAGGGATACGCAGTATTTT
many TRBJ1-2 - TRBV6-5 CASRTMGGYTF TGTGCCAGCAGGACTATGGGGGGCTACACCTTC
many TRBJ1-5 - TRBV7-2 CASSLGVRADNQPQHF TGTGCCAGCAGCTTAGGGGTTCGGGCAGACAATCAGCCCCAGCATTTT
few TRBJ2-2 - TRBV2 CASSIGGGELFF TGTGCCAGCAGCATCGGGGGCGGGGAGCTGTTTTTT
many TRBJ1-5 - TRBV7-8 CASSLERNQPQHF TGTGCCAGCAGCTTGGAAAGGAATCAGCCCCAGCATTTT
- TRBJ2-7 TRBD1 TRBV28 CASSLQGQMGEQYF TGTGCCAGCAGTTTACAGGGACAGATGGGAGAGCAGTACTTC
few TRBJ2-2 - TRBV5-1 CASSLYPGSTGELFF TGCGCCAGCAGCTTGTACCCAGGGTCGACCGGGGAGCTGTTTTTT
few TRBJ2-1 - TRBV30 CAWSPGTSYNEQFF TGTGCCTGGAGCCCCGGGACTTCCTACAATGAGCAGTTCTTC
many TRBJ1-2 TRBD1 TRBV20-1 CSAPGTERGYTF TGCAGTGCTCCCGGGACAGAGCGTGGCTACACCTTC